These T cell receptor beta chains were read from a single sample in a study of blood T cell repertoires in COVID-19. The method was immunoSEQ multiplex PCR; TCRdb's version includes in-frame clones alone and lacks a portion of them. The sample contains 150,000 to 200,000 clones, approximately 90% of which appear only once. Sequenced sample: peripheral blood. These receptors all stem from a man aged 40-49 years with active or convalescent COVID-19. Both conserved end residues are part of each CDR3. Fields, in order: J gene, clone size, D gene, V gene, CDR3 protein, CDR3 DNA. D genes are given only for firm matches. Where a row states a size, it is once, few, many or the class of an expanded clone; other rows omit it.

TRBJ1-1,NA,NA,TRBV27,CASSPSGWVQNTEAFF,TGTGCCAGCAGTCCCTCCGGGTGGGTGCAGAACACTGAAGCTTTCTTT
TRBJ1-5,NA,TRBD1,TRBV27,CASGSGQGYGNQPQHF,TGTGCCAGCGGGTCCGGACAGGGGTATGGCAATCAGCCCCAGCATTTT
TRBJ1-1,NA,NA,TRBV27,CASSFTLNTEAFF,TGTGCCAGCAGTTTCACTCTGAACACTGAAGCTTTCTTT
TRBJ2-2,few,TRBD1,TRBV7-2,CASSLGTAYTGELFF,TGTGCCAGCAGCCTCGGGACAGCCTACACCGGGGAGCTGTTTTTT
TRBJ1-2,NA,NA,TRBV12-5,CASGLNRGAGYTF,TGTGCTAGTGGTCTAAACCGTGGGGCTGGCTACACCTTC
TRBJ2-1,NA,TRBD2,TRBV27,CASSLMPSGAYNEQFF,TGTGCCAGCAGTTTAATGCCTAGCGGGGCTTACAATGAGCAGTTCTTC
TRBJ1-4,NA,TRBD1,TRBV6-2/TRBV6-3,CASSRDRGRGTNEKLFF,TGTGCCAGCAGCCGAGACAGGGGACGTGGAACTAATGAAAAACTGTTTTTT
TRBJ2-3,once,TRBD1,TRBV29-1,CSVGDRVGRDTQYF,TGCAGCGTGGGGGACAGGGTGGGTCGAGATACGCAGTATTTT
TRBJ1-2,NA,TRBD1,TRBV5-5,CASRGTGGSVPRGYTF,TGTGCCAGCAGGGGGACAGGGGGCTCGGTACCGCGTGGCTACACCTTC
TRBJ2-7,NA,NA,TRBV5-3,CARSLKGPAGGEQYF,TGTGCCAGAAGCTTGAAGGGCCCGGCGGGTGGCGAGCAGTACTTC
TRBJ2-3,NA,NA,TRBV6-2/TRBV6-3,CASSYSTLRGTLTDTQYF,TGTGCCAGCAGTTACTCCACCTTGAGGGGGACCCTCACAGATACGCAGTATTTT
TRBJ1-2,NA,NA,TRBV21-1,CASSSHRDRGRPNYGYTF,TGTGCCAGCAGCAGCCACCGGGACAGGGGCCGTCCTAACTATGGCTACACCTTC
TRBJ2-2,NA,NA,TRBV9,CASSVGSETGELFF,TGTGCCAGCAGCGTAGGCTCTGAGACCGGGGAGCTGTTTTTT
TRBJ2-3,NA,TRBD2,TRBV30,CAWSVGGSDADTQYF,TGTGCCTGGAGTGTCGGGGGGAGTGACGCAGATACGCAGTATTTT
TRBJ2-1,NA,TRBD2,TRBV12-3/TRBV12-4,CASSVSGIREQFF,TGTGCCAGCAGTGTTAGCGGGATTCGCGAGCAGTTCTTC
TRBJ2-5,NA,TRBD2,TRBV18,CASSPGLAGGQETQYF,TGTGCCAGCTCACCGGGACTAGCGGGGGGCCAAGAGACCCAGTACTTC
TRBJ2-5,NA,NA,TRBV6-5,CATGQRLRETQYF,TGTGCCACCGGACAGAGATTAAGGGAGACCCAGTACTTC
TRBJ2-1,NA,TRBD2,TRBV24-1,CATSDPTSGSYNEQFF,TGTGCCACCAGTGACCCGACTAGCGGGAGTTACAATGAGCAGTTCTTC
TRBJ1-1,NA,NA,TRBV7-9,CASSRMGGIAEAFF,TGTGCCAGCAGCCGTATGGGGGGAATCGCTGAAGCTTTCTTT
TRBJ2-3,NA,NA,TRBV5-6,CASSLVQASTDTQYF,TGTGCCAGCAGCTTAGTTCAGGCTAGCACAGATACGCAGTATTTT
TRBJ2-7,NA,NA,TRBV6-5,CAGGQNIEQYF,TGTGCAGGGGGACAAAATATAGAGCAGTACTTC
TRBJ2-2,NA,TRBD2,TRBV4-3,CASSQFRLAGTNTGELFF,TGCGCCAGCAGCCAATTCCGACTAGCGGGGACTAACACCGGGGAGCTGTTTTTT
TRBJ1-1,few,TRBD1,TRBV5-4,CASSYNRGLLEAFF,TGTGCCAGCAGTTATAACAGGGGGCTGCTGGAAGCTTTCTTT
TRBJ2-6,NA,NA,TRBV27,CASSPTAYSGANVLTF,TGTGCCAGCAGTCCAACAGCCTACTCTGGGGCCAACGTCCTGACTTTC
TRBJ1-6,NA,NA,TRBV3-1/TRBV3-2,CASSQEVGRGNSPLHF,TGTGCCAGCAGCCAAGAGGTCGGGAGAGGTAATTCACCCCTCCACTTT
TRBJ2-2,NA,NA,TRBV5-4,CASSLFGGGNTGELFF,TGTGCCAGCAGCTTGTTTGGGGGCGGGAACACCGGGGAGCTGTTTTTT
TRBJ2-1,NA,TRBD2,TRBV6-2/TRBV6-3,CASSYPPDSGTPYNEQFF,TGTGCCAGCAGTTACCCCCCGGATAGCGGGACTCCGTACAATGAGCAGTTCTTC
TRBJ2-7,few,NA,TRBV28,CASSPPSLYEQYF,TGTGCCAGCAGCCCCCCTTCTCTATACGAGCAGTACTTC
TRBJ1-1,NA,NA,TRBV7-2,CASSLLGPANTEAFF,TGTGCCAGCAGCTTACTGGGGCCGGCAAACACTGAAGCTTTCTTT
TRBJ1-4,NA,NA,TRBV5-8,CASSLGDSALLNEKLFF,TGTGCCAGCAGCTTGGGAGACAGTGCCCTCCTTAATGAAAAACTGTTTTTT
TRBJ1-2,NA,TRBD1,TRBV28,CASTLQGRVNYGYTF,TGTGCCAGCACCCTACAGGGGCGGGTCAACTATGGCTACACCTTC
TRBJ2-7,NA,TRBD1,TRBV6-5,CASSYLPDRGYEQYF,TGTGCCAGCAGTTACCTCCCAGACAGGGGGTACGAGCAGTACTTC
TRBJ2-5,NA,NA,TRBV28,CASSGGAVETQYF,TGTGCCAGCAGTGGGGGGGCGGTGGAGACCCAGTACTTC
TRBJ2-5,NA,TRBD2,TRBV6-2/TRBV6-3,CASSKLAGGSEETQYF,TGTGCCAGCAGCAAACTAGCGGGGGGATCAGAGGAGACCCAGTACTTC
TRBJ2-1,NA,NA,TRBV7-9,CASSLAPGSEQFF,TGTGCCAGCAGCTTAGCGCCGGGTAGTGAGCAGTTCTTC
TRBJ1-2,NA,NA,TRBV7-2,CASSLAYRGPLYGYTF,TGTGCCAGCAGCTTAGCGTACCGAGGCCCACTCTATGGCTACACCTTC
TRBJ2-1,NA,NA,TRBV4-2,CASSRTGDYNEQFF,TGTGCCAGCAGCCGGACGGGGGACTACAATGAGCAGTTCTTC
TRBJ2-2,NA,TRBD1,TRBV5-1,CASSTGDANTGELFF,TGCGCCAGTTCGACAGGGGACGCGAACACCGGGGAGCTGTTTTTT
TRBJ2-3,NA,TRBD2,TRBV5-4,CASSSPLAGGTDTQYF,TGTGCCAGCAGCTCTCCCCTAGCGGGAGGCACAGATACGCAGTATTTT
TRBJ2-1,NA,NA,TRBV30,CACGISSYNEQFF,TGTGCCTGCGGGATCAGCTCCTACAATGAGCAGTTCTTC
TRBJ1-2,NA,TRBD1,TRBV5-1,CASSLTGQMEGYTF,TGCGCCAGCAGCTTGACGGGACAGATGGAAGGCTACACCTTC
TRBJ2-3,NA,NA,TRBV29-1,CSSTASTDTQYF,TGCAGCTCCACTGCCAGCACAGATACGCAGTATTTT
TRBJ2-7,NA,NA,TRBV30,CAWKGQNEQYF,TGTGCCTGGAAAGGACAGAACGAGCAGTACTTC
TRBJ1-1,NA,NA,TRBV2,CASSQGSDTEAFF,TGTGCCAGCAGTCAGGGGAGCGACACTGAAGCTTTCTTT
TRBJ2-7,NA,NA,TRBV28,CASSTPATYEQYF,TGTGCCAGCAGTACTCCAGCGACCTACGAGCAGTACTTC
TRBJ2-2,NA,TRBD2,TRBV5-1,CASSSGLAETGELFF,TGCGCCAGCAGCTCGGGACTAGCGGAGACCGGGGAGCTGTTTTTT
TRBJ1-1,NA,TRBD1,TRBV18,CASSSTGGNAEAFF,TGTGCCAGCTCATCGACAGGGGGGAACGCTGAAGCTTTCTTT
TRBJ2-3,once,TRBD2,TRBV6-5,CASSYPTSGGTDTQYF,TGTGCCAGCAGTTACCCGACTAGCGGAGGCACAGATACGCAGTATTTT
TRBJ2-1,NA,NA,TRBV19,CASSMTVYYNEQFF,TGTGCCAGTAGTATGACAGTCTACTACAATGAGCAGTTCTTC
TRBJ2-3,NA,TRBD2,TRBV6-2/TRBV6-3,CASSPGLAGSTDTQYF,TGTGCCAGCAGTCCGGGACTAGCGGGAAGCACAGATACGCAGTATTTT
TRBJ1-2,NA,TRBD1,TRBV24-1,CATSAVQGWGNYGYTF,TGTGCCACCAGTGCTGTACAGGGGTGGGGTAACTATGGCTACACCTTC
TRBJ1-2,NA,TRBD1,TRBV6-4,CASSEQGAGRGYTF,TGTGCCAGCAGTGAACAGGGGGCCGGTCGTGGCTACACCTTC